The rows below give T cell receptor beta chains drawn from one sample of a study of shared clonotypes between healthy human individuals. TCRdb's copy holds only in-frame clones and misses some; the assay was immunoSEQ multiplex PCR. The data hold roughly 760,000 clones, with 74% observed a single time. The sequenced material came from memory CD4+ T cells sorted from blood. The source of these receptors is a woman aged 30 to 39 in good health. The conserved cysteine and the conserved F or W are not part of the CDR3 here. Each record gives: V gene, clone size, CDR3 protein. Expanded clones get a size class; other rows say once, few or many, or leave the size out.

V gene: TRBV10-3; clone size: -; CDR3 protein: AISYGLAGDNEQF
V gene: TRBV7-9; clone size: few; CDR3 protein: ASSLAASDEQF
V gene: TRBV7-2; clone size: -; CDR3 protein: ASSYRRNSYEQY
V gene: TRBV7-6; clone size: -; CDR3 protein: ASSSLWDRPTEAF
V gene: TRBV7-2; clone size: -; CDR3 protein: ASRRTSPSSYEQY
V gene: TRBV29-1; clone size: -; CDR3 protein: SGGSGTGDVGEQY
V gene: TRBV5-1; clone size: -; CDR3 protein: ASSLGISPDTQY
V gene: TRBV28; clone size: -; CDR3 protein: ASSPRTGATIGYT
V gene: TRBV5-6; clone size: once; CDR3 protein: ASSFLSGAYYEQY
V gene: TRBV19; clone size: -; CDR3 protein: ASRGLAGNNEQF
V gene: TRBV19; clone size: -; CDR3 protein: ASSATGRQPQH
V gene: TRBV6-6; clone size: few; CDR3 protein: ASSFAGGPDTQY
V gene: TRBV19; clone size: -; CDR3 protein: ASSPTAGASHEQF
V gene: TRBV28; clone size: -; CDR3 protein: ASSLGPVVAGGINEQF
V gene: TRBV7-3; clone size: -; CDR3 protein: ASSPGGGERSEAF
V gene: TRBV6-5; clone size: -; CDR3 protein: ASSYSATVETQY
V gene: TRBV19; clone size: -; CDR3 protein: ASSIATSGSSYEQY
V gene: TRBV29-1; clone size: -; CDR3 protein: SVAGWPSGNTIY
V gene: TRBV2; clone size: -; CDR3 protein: ASSGGGGGFDTQY
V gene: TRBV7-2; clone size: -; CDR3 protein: ASSRRREGPNEQF
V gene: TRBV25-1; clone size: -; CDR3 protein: ASSEDRGTYEQY
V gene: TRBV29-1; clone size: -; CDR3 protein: SVVRQGETEAF
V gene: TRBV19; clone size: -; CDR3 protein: ASSRQGAVGGLSYEQY
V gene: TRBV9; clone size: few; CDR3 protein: ASSVAGTNNEQF
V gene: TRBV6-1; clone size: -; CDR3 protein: ASSDQVLGKNIQY
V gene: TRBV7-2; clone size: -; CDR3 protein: ASSLTSGNTEAF
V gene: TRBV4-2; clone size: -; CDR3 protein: ASSQDWGTSGVRSV
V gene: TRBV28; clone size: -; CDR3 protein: ASSSRSRANVLT
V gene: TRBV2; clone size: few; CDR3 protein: ASSEAGAGIYYNEQF
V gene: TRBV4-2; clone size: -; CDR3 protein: ASSQGQTQETQY
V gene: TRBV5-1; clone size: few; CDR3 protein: ASSRTSVEETQY
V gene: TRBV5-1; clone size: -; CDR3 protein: ASSRDSAQETQY
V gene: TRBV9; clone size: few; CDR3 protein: ASSPQWGPGEAF
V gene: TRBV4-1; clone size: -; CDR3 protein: ASTPRSGNNPTDTQY
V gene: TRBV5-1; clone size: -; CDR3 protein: ASSLDGQPQH
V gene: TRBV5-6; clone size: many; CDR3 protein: ASSLRNRETQY
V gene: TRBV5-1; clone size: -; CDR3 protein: ASSLAQVGTEAF
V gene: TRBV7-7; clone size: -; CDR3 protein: ASSLSWTASYNEQF
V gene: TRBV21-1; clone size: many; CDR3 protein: ASSKATPTQY
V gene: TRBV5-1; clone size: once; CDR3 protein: ASSSPVSAGELF
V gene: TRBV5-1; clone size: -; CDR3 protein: ASSSQTGSYEQY
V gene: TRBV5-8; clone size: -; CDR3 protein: ASSSFSGTGGIFNYGYT
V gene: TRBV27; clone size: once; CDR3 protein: ASSPRTISYEQY
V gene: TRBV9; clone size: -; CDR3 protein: ASSGPRGTDTQY
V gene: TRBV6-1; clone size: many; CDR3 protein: ASSERAEEKLF
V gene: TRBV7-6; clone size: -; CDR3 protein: ASKLAGSYNEQF
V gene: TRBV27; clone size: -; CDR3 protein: ASSLSSRVTYEQY
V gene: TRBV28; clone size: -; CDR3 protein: ASHVKNTEAF
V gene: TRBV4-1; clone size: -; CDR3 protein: ASSFRQADSGNTVY